Included here is one TCR beta chain sequence, with context. This entry belongs to a study of blood T cell repertoires in COVID-19. About the research overall: The origin of the acute and convalescent COVID-19 samples was the United States, Italy and Spain. T cells, B-cell-depleted T cells, or PBMCs supplied cDNA or gDNA.

Authors' analysis steps: Amplification from reference gene primers served as the basis for estimated nucleated cell counts. TCRdb's table, derived via immunoSEQ multiplex PCR, lists solely in-frame clones and lacks some. V, J and clone size are taken as reported in that table, and D and trimming were inferred from the DNA itself. The sample contains 250,000 or so clones, around four fifths of which appear only once. V was clipped by 3 bases and J by 1 base, with 13 bases between them. Germline V gives CDR1 MNHNS, CDR2 SASEGT. The CDR3 runs 16 residues. The rearrangement joins TRBV6-1 to TRBJ1-3; the D is unclear. The sequenced sample was peripheral blood. The clonotype originates from a man in his fifties with acute or convalescent COVID-19. DNA for the CDR3: TGTGCCAGCAGTGACTTACTCGATTATTCTGGAAACACCATATATTTT. Its translation: CASSDLLDYSGNTIYF.